These 20 T cell receptor beta chains were all obtained from the same sample, sequenced in a study of cytomegalovirus exposure and HLA in healthy donors. The PCR was carried out with 60 Vbeta primers and 13 Jbeta primers. Clones were sequenced by immunoSEQ multiplex PCR, and TCRdb holds only the in-frame ones, with some missing. The table shows about 180,000 clones, with approximately 81% occurring only once. The sequenced sample consisted of PBMCs. Receptor source: a boy younger than 10 in good health and CMV-seronegative.

The chain combines TRBV7-3 with TRBJ2-4, with D possibly matching TRBD1 (5 bases). Between the trimmed V and J ends, which lost 2 bases and 9 bases, there was a span of 11 bases. CDR1 and CDR2 (germline): SGHTA, FQGTGA. The CDR3 runs 13 residues. DNA for the CDR3: TGTGCCAGCAGCTTATCAGGGTCTGGCATTCAGTACTTC. It translates to CASSLSGSGIQYF.

The CDR3 DNA is TGTGCCAGTTGGGCTGTCGGGATTTACAATGAGCAGTTCTTC. Its translation: CASWAVGIYNEQFF. The J gene is TRBJ2-1, the V gene TRBV2; TRBD2 is a possible D gene (5 bases). Germline CDR1 SNHLY, CDR2 FYNNEI. The CDR3 covers 14 residues. V dropped 9 bases and J dropped 4 bases, with 16 bases sitting between them. Filled out from reference TRBV2 and TRBJ2-1, the complete variable domain reads EPEVTQTPSHQVTQMGQEVILRCVPISNHLYFYWYRQILGQKVEFLVSFYNNEISEKSEIFDDQFSVERPDGSNFTLKIRSTKLEDSAMYFCASWAVGIYNEQFFGPGTRLTVL.

The rearrangement links TRBV29-1 to TRBJ1-1; D ambiguous. Between the trimmed V and J ends, which lost 4 bases and 0 bases, there was a span of 9 bases. Germline V gene data show CDR1 as SQVTM and CDR2 as ANQGSEA. The CDR3 consists of 13 residues. The CDR3 bases are TGCAGCGTTGTCGGGTTCATGAACACTGAAGCTTTCTTT. This codes for CSVVGFMNTEAFF.

The chain carries TRBV10-2 and TRBJ1-1; the match to TRBD1 covers 9 bases. V trimming: 10 bases; J trimming: 3 bases; junction bases outside the gene matches: 6. The germline CDR1 and CDR2 sequences are WSHSY and SAAADI. The CDR3 covers 13 residues. DNA of the CDR3: TGCGCCACTAAGGACAGGGGTGACACTGAAGCTTTCTTT. Translated: CATKDRGDTEAFF.

V usage is TRBV2 and J usage is TRBJ2-5, with 11 positions matching TRBD1. Germline CDR1 is SNHLY and CDR2 is FYNNEI. V was pared by 7 bases and J by 3 bases, with 10 bases of the junction left unmatched. The CDR3 runs 16 residues. The CDR3: CASTGTGGWYEETQYF. The CDR3 DNA reads as TGTGCCAGCACCGGGACAGGGGGTTGGTACGAAGAGACCCAGTACTTC.

The V gene is TRBV2, the J gene TRBJ2-5, with 7 bases fitting TRBD1. Germline CDR1 and CDR2: SNHLY and FYNNEI. Germline trimming cut 2 bases from V and 4 bases from J; bases unmatched to any gene: 7. The CDR3 length is 15 residues. CDR3 nucleotides: TGTGCCAGCAGTGAACAACAGGGGCTGCGAGAGACCCAGTACTTC. This sequence encodes CASSEQQGLRETQYF.

This sequence joins TRBV28 and TRBJ1-5, with D maybe TRBD1 (6 bases). CDR3 size: 15 residues. The germline gives CDR1 MDHEN, CDR2 SYDVKM. Between the trimmed V and J ends, which lost 2 bases and 8 bases, there was a span of 16 bases. DNA of the CDR3: TGTGCCAGCAGTTTAAGGGAGACAGGTTGGAAGCCCCAGCATTTT. Its translation: CASSLRETGWKPQHF.

The genes are TRBV7-9 and TRBJ2-3; D unclear. This CDR3 has 15 residues. The germline gives CDR1 SEHNR, CDR2 FQNEAQ (reference sequence). V lost 3 bases and J lost 0, with 10 bases in between. The CDR3 loop reads CASSFFGLSTDTQYF. CDR3 sequence (DNA): TGTGCCAGCAGCTTTTTTGGCCTTAGCACAGATACGCAGTATTTT.

The chain employs TRBV11-2 and TRBJ1-3, with D unclear. This CDR3 comprises 15 residues. Trimming stripped 2 bases from V and 4 bases from J, with 12 bases between. Germline CDR1 reads SGHAT; CDR2 reads FQNNGV. CDR3 in amino acids: CASSLIGSRGNTIYF. Here the CDR3 DNA reads TGTGCCAGCAGCTTAATTGGCAGCAGGGGAAACACCATATATTTT.

The chain is built from TRBV30 and TRBJ1-4; perhaps TRBD1 as D (6 bases). CDR1 is GTSNPN, CDR2 SVGIG, per germline (reference sequence). This CDR3 has 15 amino acids. Trimming left V 3 bases short and J 7 bases short, with 18 bases between. CDR3 sequence reads: CAWSSATGRGEKLFF. CDR3 nucleotides: TGTGCCTGGAGCTCAGCCACAGGGAGGGGTGAAAAACTGTTTTTT.

V is TRBV5-1 and J is TRBJ1-5, with D perhaps TRBD1 (5 bases). Germline-derived CDR1 and CDR2 are SGHRS and YFSETQ. The CDR3 extends over 15 amino acids. Between the trimmed V and J ends, which lost 0 bases and 7 bases, there was a span of 14 bases. CDR3 nucleotides: TGCGCCAGCAGCTTGGCCGGGGGTAGAGGGCAGCCCCAGCATTTT. Encoded protein: CASSLAGGRGQPQHF.

This chain connects TRBV11-1 to TRBJ2-6; no clear D. CDR1 and CDR2 (germline): SGHAT, FQDESV (reference sequence). This CDR3 comprises 16 residues. The V end lost 3 bases, the J end lost 0 bases, and 9 bases lay between the germline ends. CDR3 bases: TGTGCCAGCAGCTTCCGGTCTAGCTCTGGGGCCAACGTCCTGACTTTC. It translates to CASSFRSSSGANVLTF.

The V gene is TRBV6-1, the J gene TRBJ2-5; 9 bases align to TRBD1. V shed 6 bases, J shed 2 bases, and the junction held 7 bases outside the gene matches. Germline V gene sequence: CDR1 MNHNS, CDR2 SASEGT. The CDR3 extends over 15 amino acids. CDR3 coding DNA: TGTGCCAGCAGCGTGACAGGGGGAGGTCAAGAGACCCAGTACTTC. Its translation is CASSVTGGGQETQYF.

The V call is TRBV11-2, the J call TRBJ2-1; 13 nucleotides line up with TRBD2. Germline CDR1 reads SGHAT; CDR2 reads FQNNGV. CDR3 length equals 17 residues. The J segment lost 7 bases and the V segment lost 7 bases, leaving 13 bases of the junction unmatched. The CDR3 DNA follows: TGTGCCAGCACCCAGACTTACCCGGGACTAGCGGGGAATGAGCAGTTCTTC. Protein sequence: CASTQTYPGLAGNEQFF.

In nucleotides, the CDR3 is TGTGCCAGCAGGGGGTACAGGGACACTGAAGCTTTCTTT. Protein product: CASRGYRDTEAFF. The genes are TRBV6-4 and TRBJ1-1; possible D gene TRBD1, 6 bases. Germline loops: CDR1 MRHNA, CDR2 SNTAGT. V lost 6 bases, J lost 3 bases, and 11 bases lay in between. CDR3 size: 13 residues.

This clone was observed once. CDR3 residues: CASSFRAGGPTEQFF. The CDR3 region has the DNA TGCGCCAGCAGCTTTAGAGCGGGAGGGCCCACTGAGCAGTTCTTC. The chain employs TRBV5-1 and TRBJ2-1; 10 bases match TRBD2. The CDR3 is made up of 15 amino acids. Per germline, CDR1 SGHRS and CDR2 YFSETQ. The J segment lost 9 bases and the V segment lost 2 bases, leaving 8 bases of the junction unmatched.

This clone was detected only a few times. This chain uses TRBV6-1 with TRBJ2-5; TRBD2 aligns across 8 bases. TRBJ2-7 matches the DNA end more closely, so the J call is doubtful. The CDR3 has 14 amino acids. Germline V lookup: CDR1 MNHNS, CDR2 SASEGT. CDR3 sequence reads: CASSPGGSSYEQYF. Here the CDR3 DNA reads TGTGCCAGCAGTCCGGGAGGGAGCTCCTACGAGCAGTACTTC.

The chain recombines TRBV6-1 with TRBJ1-1; D ambiguous. V was cut by 8 bases and J by 3 bases, with 10 bases left in between. CDR3 length: 12 amino acids. In germline, CDR1 is MNHNS, CDR2 SASEGT. The CDR3 coding sequence is TGTGCCAGCCTCCTTGCGGACACTGAAGCTTTCTTT. Translating it yields CASLLADTEAFF.

This clone turned up a few times. The chain couples TRBV5-6 to TRBJ1-1, with D hard to call. This CDR3 contains 13 residues. The germline gives CDR1 SGHDT, CDR2 YYEEEE. V was cut by 1 base and J by 1 base, with 5 bases left in between. Here the CDR3 reads CASSLRANTEAFF. CDR3 nucleotide sequence: TGTGCCAGCAGCTTGCGAGCGAACACTGAAGCTTTCTTT.

The rearrangement joins TRBV18 to TRBJ2-7; 7 bases line up with TRBD2. This CDR3 has 17 amino acids. Per germline, CDR1 KGHSH and CDR2 LQKENI. V lost 3 bases and J lost 5; bases outside the gene matches: 16. The CDR3 reads CASSPPLGGGNRDEQYF. As DNA, the CDR3 is TGTGCCAGCTCACCTCCACTGGGGGGAGGGAATCGAGACGAGCAGTACTTC.